The 11 T cell receptor beta chains reported below all come from one sample, sequenced in a study of shared clonotypes between healthy human individuals. Sequencing was performed with immunoSEQ multiplex PCR; in TCRdb, only in-frame clones are kept and a portion is missing. Altogether more than 600,000 clones are present, about 91% being singletons, with the ten largest covering approximately 25%. The naive CD8 population came from CD45RO-negative cells selected for CCR7, without terminally differentiated effector memory CD45RA+ cells. The source material was naive CD8+ T cells sorted from blood. All receptors come from a man aged 25-45 years in good health.

This clone turned up a few times. The sample has other DNA sequences that encode this CDR3 too. This rearrangement joins TRBV4-1 to TRBJ1-5; D gene uncertain. This CDR3 has 13 amino acids. V was cut by 1 base and J by 4 bases, with 5 bases left in between. CDR1 and CDR2 from the germline V gene are MGHRA and YSYEKL. The CDR3 nucleotides read TGCGCCAGCAGCCAAGGGGGTAATCAGCCCCAGCATTTT. Protein product: CASSQGGNQPQHF.

This clone showed up just once. The chain is built from TRBV30 and TRBJ2-3; the match to TRBD1 covers 7 bases. CDR3 length equals 14 residues. CDR1 and CDR2 from the germline V gene are GTSNPN and SVGIG (reference sequence). The V and J ends lost 5 bases and 2 bases, in that order; junction bases with no gene match: 7. CDR3 protein: CAWGLTGNTDTQYF. CDR3 nucleotides: TGTGCCTGGGGTTTGACAGGGAACACAGATACGCAGTATTTT.

The chain is built from TRBV5-4 and TRBJ2-3; 12 nucleotides agree with TRBD2. CDR1 and CDR2 (germline): SGHNT, YYREEE (reference sequence). The CDR3 covers 14 residues. Here the CDR3 DNA reads TGTGCGATGACTAGCGGGAGAAGCACAGATACGCAGTATTTT. This gives the protein CAMTSGRSTDTQYF.

V and J are TRBV4-1 and TRBJ2-7; D not resolved. V shed 4 bases and J shed 1 base, with 14 bases lying between them. Germline CDR1 and CDR2: MGHRA and YSYEKL. The CDR3 consists of 15 residues. DNA for the CDR3: TGCGCCAGCAGCCCGTCAGAGTTTGGGTCCTACGAGCAGTACTTC. Encoded protein: CASSPSEFGSYEQYF.

In regard to this clone: One end of the junction fails to match germline, which may point to a read error. The genes are TRBV11-2 and TRBJ2-7; D not certain. This CDR3 has 13 residues. Germline lookup yields CDR1 SGHAT and CDR2 FQNNGV. CDR3 in DNA: TGTGCCAGCAGCGGGGATCCGTCCTCCGAGCAGTACTTC. It specifies CASSGDPSSEQYF.

This chain connects TRBV7-9 to TRBJ2-7; 7 bases match TRBD1. In germline, CDR1 is SEHNR, CDR2 FQNEAQ (reference sequence). V was pared by 5 bases and J by 5 bases, with 6 bases of the junction left unmatched. The CDR3 sequence is 13 residues long. As DNA, the CDR3 is TGTGCCAGCAGCGGAGACAGGGCTAACGAGCAGTACTTC. Its translation is CASSGDRANEQYF.

This chain uses TRBV4-1 with TRBJ2-1; a possible D gene is TRBD2 (5 bases). Germline loops: CDR1 MGHRA, CDR2 YSYEKL. The CDR3 contains 18 residues. V lost 4 bases, J lost 8 bases, and 27 bases lay in between. CDR3: CASSPQTLLREVTDEQFF. The CDR3 bases are TGCGCCAGCAGCCCACAAACGCTACTGAGGGAAGTTACGGATGAGCAGTTCTTC.

CDR3 in DNA: TGTGCCAGCAGCCTCGGGGGATCCGGAAACACCATATATTTT. It is translated as CASSLGGSGNTIYF. The V and J genes are TRBV9 and TRBJ1-3; D may be TRBD1 (5 bases). The CDR3 runs to 14 residues. Germline assignment: CDR1 SGDLS and CDR2 YYNGEE. The ends were cut back, 4 bases at V and 4 bases at J, with 12 bases in the middle. Based on the CDR3 plus reference TRBV9 and TRBJ1-3, the full variable domain is DSGVTQTPKHLITATGQRVTLRCSPRSGDLSVYWYQQSLDQGLQFLIQYYNGEERAKGNILERFSAQQFPDLHSELNLSSLELGDSALYFCASSLGGSGNTIYFGEGSWLTVV.

The CDR3: CASSGPLTQAFF. The CDR3 coding sequence is TGTGCCAGCAGCGGGCCGCTAACCCAGGCTTTCTTT. The chain carries TRBV27 and TRBJ1-1; D is uncertain. V was clipped by 6 bases and J by 11 bases, with 16 bases between them. Germline values: CDR1 MNHEY, CDR2 SMNVEV (reference sequence). This CDR3 has 12 residues.

The chain uses TRBV14 and TRBJ2-7; D unresolved. The V end lost 0 bases, the J end lost 3 bases, and 12 bases lay between the germline ends. Germline-derived CDR1 and CDR2 are SGHDN and FVKESK. The CDR3 length is 15 residues. CDR3 sequence reads: CASSQDPLSVYEQYF. CDR3 DNA: TGTGCCAGCAGCCAAGATCCGTTGTCAGTCTACGAGCAGTACTTC.

This clone has more than one count but fewer than ten. The rearrangement joins TRBV30 to TRBJ2-7, with D hard to call. This CDR3 has 12 residues. Germline V gene data show CDR1 as GTSNPN and CDR2 as SVGIG (reference sequence). Trimming took 3 bases from V and 0 from J, leaving 6 bases between them. The CDR3 loop reads CAWSSVSYEQYF. The CDR3 DNA reads as TGTGCCTGGAGCTCAGTCTCCTACGAGCAGTACTTC.